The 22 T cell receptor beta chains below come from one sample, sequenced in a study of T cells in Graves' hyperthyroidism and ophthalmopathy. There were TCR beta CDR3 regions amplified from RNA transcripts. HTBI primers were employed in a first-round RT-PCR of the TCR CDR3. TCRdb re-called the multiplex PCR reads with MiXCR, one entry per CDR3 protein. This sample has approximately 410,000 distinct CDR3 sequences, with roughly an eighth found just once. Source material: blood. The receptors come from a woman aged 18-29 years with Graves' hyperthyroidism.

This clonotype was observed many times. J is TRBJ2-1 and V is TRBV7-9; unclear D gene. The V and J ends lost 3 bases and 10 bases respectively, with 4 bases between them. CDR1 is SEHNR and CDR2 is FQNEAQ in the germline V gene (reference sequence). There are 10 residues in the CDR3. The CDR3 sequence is CASSFREQFF. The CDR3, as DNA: TGTGCCAGCAGCTTCCGGGAGCAGTTCTTC.

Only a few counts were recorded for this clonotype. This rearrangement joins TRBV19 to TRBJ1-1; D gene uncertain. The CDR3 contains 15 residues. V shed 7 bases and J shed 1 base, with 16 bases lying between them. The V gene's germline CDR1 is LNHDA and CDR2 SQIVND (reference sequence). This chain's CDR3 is CASKGIGGRNTEAFF. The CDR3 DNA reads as TGTGCCAGTAAGGGCATTGGTGGCAGGAACACTGAAGCTTTCTTT.

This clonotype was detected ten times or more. In nucleotides, the CDR3 is TGTGCCAGCAGCGGAGTGGACAGCCCTCTTGGCACTGAAGCTTTCTTT. This translates into CASSGVDSPLGTEAFF. The chain couples TRBV28 to TRBJ1-1; D perhaps matches TRBD1 (6 bases). V was shortened by 6 bases and J by 4 bases, with 21 bases between the two germline ends. This CDR3 contains 16 residues. The germline V gene has CDR1 MDHEN and CDR2 SYDVKM.

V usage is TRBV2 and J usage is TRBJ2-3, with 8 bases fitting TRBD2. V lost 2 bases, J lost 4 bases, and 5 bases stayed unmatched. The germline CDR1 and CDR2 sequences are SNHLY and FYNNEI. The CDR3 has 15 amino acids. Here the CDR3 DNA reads TGTGCCAGCAGTGAAAGCGGGAGCTCTTCAGATACGCAGTATTTT. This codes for CASSESGSSSDTQYF.

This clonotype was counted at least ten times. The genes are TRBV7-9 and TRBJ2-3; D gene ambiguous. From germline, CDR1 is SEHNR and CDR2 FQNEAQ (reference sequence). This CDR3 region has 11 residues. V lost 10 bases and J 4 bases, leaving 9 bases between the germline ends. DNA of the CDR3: TGTGCCATTCGGAGAGCAGATACGCAGTATTTT. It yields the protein CAIRRADTQYF.

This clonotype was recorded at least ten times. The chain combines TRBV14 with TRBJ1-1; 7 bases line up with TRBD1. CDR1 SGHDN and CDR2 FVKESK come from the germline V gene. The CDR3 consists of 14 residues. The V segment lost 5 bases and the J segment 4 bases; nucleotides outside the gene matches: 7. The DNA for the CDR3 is TGTGCCAGCAGCGAACAGGGGTGGGGCACTGAAGCTTTCTTT. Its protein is CASSEQGWGTEAFF.

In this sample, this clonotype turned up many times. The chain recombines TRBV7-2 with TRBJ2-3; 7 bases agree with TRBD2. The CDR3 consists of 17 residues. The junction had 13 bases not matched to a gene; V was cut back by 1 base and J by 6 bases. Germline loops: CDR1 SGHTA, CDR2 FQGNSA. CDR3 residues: CASSLGSGRIIVDTQYF. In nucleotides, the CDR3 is TGTGCCAGCAGCTTAGGTAGCGGGCGAATCATCGTGGATACGCAGTATTTT.

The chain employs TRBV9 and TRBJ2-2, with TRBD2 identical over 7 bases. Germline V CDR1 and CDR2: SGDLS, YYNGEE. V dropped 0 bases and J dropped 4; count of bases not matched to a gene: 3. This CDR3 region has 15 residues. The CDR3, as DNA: TGTGCCAGCAGCGTAGGGACTAGTCCCACCGGGGAGCTGTTTTTT. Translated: CASSVGTSPTGELFF.

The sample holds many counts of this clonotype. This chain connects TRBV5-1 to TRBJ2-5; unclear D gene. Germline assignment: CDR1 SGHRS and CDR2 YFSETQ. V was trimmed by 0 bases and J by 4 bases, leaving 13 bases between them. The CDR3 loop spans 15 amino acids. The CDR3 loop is CASSLGLEGSETQYF. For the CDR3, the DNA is TGCGCCAGCAGCTTGGGCCTAGAAGGATCAGAGACCCAGTACTTC.

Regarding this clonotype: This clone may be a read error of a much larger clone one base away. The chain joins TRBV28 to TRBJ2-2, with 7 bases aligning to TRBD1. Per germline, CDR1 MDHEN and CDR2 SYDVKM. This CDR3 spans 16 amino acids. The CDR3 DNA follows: TGTGCCGGCAGTTTCTGGGGACAGACGAACACCGGGGAGCTGTTTTTT. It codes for CAGSFWGQTNTGELFF.

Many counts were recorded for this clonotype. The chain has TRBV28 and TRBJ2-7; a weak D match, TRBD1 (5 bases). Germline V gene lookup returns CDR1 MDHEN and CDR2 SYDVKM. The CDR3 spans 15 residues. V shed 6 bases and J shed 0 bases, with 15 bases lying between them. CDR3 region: CASSTSRDSSYEQYF. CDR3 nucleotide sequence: TGTGCCAGCAGCACCTCCAGGGATTCCTCCTACGAGCAGTACTTC.

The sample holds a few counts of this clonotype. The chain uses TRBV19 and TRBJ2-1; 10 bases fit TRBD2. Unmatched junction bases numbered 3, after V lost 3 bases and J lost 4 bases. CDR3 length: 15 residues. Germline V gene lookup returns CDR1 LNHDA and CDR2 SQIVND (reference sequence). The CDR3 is CASSIELAGYNEQFF. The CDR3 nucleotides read TGTGCCAGTAGTATTGAACTAGCGGGATACAATGAGCAGTTCTTC.

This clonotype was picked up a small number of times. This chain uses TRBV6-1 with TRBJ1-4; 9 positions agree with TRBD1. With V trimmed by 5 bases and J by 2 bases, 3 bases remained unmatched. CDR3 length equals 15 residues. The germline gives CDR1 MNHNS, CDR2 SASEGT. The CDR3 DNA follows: TGTGCCAGCAGTCATGGACAGGGGACTAATGAAAAACTGTTTTTT. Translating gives CASSHGQGTNEKLFF.

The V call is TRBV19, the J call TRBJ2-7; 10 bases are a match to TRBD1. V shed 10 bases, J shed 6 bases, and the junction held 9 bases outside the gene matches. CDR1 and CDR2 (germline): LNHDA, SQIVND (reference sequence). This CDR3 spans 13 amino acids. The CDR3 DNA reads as TGTGCCACCCGGGACAGGGGCCTCCTCGAGCAGTACTTC. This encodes CATRDRGLLEQYF.

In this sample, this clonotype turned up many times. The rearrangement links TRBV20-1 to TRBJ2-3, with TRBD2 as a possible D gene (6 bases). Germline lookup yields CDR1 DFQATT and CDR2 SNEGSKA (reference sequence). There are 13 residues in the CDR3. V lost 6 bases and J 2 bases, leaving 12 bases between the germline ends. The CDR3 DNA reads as TGCAGTGCAAAACTAGCACACACAGATACGCAGTATTTT. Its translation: CSAKLAHTDTQYF.

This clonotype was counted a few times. The CDR3 loop is CASSTGQGDYGYTF. CDR3 nucleotides: TGTGCCAGTAGTACGGGACAGGGAGACTATGGCTACACCTTC. The chain carries TRBV19 and TRBJ1-2, with 9 bases that match TRBD1. J gave up 3 bases and V 4 bases, and 3 bases lay outside the gene matches. CDR3 size: 14 residues. Germline CDR1 and CDR2: LNHDA and SQIVND (reference sequence).

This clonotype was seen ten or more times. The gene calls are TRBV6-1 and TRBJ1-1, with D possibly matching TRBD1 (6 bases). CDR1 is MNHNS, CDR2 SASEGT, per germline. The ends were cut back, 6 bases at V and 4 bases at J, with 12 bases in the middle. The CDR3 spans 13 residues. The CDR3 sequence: CASRARGSTEAFF. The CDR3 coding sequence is TGTGCCAGCAGGGCCAGGGGTTCCACTGAAGCTTTCTTT.

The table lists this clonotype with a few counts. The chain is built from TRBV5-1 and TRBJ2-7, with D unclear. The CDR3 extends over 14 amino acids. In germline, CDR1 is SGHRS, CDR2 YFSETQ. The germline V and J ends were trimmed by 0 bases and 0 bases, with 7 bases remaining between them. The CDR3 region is CASSLEAVSYEQYF. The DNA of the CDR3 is TGCGCCAGCAGCTTGGAGGCGGTCTCCTACGAGCAGTACTTC.

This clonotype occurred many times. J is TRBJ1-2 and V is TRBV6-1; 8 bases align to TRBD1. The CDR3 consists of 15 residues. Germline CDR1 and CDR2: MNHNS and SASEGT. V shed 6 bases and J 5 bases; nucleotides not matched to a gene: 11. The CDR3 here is CASSHRDRGVYGYTF. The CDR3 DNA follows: TGTGCCAGCAGCCATAGAGACAGGGGCGTATATGGCTACACCTTC.

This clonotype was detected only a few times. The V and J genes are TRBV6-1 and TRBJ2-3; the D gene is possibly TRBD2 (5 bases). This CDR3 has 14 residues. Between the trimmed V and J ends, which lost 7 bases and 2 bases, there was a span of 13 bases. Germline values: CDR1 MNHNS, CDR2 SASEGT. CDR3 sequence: CASTSGLHTDTQYF. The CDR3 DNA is TGTGCCAGCACATCCGGACTCCACACAGATACGCAGTATTTT.

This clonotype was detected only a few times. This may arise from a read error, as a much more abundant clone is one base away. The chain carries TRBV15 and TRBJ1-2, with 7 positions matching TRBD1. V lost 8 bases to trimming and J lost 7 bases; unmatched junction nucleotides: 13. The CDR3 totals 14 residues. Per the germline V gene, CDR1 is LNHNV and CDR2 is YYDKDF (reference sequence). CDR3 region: CATGIGQEGFGYTF. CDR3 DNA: TGTGCCACCGGCATAGGACAGGAAGGATTTGGCTACACCTTC.

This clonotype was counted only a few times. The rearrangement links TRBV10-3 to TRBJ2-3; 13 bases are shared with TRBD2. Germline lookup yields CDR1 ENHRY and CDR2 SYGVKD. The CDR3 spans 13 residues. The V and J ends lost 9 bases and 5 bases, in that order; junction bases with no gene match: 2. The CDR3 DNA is TGTGCCATTCGGACTAGCGGGGGAGATACGCAGTATTTT. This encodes CAIRTSGGDTQYF.